This T cell receptor beta chain derives from a study of Ad26.COV2.S vaccination and SARS-CoV-2 variants. Study as a whole: Ad26.COV2.S shots went into the muscle once or twice, 56 days apart.

Generated by immunoSEQ multiplex PCR, the TCRdb table keeps only in-frame clones and is missing some. Of more than 300,000 clones in the sample, about 82% were seen once. Documented treatment: around 19 received Ad26.COV2.S at low or high dose, single or two shots; roughly 5 received placebo; per-sample allocation not given. Samples analyzed were those drawn on day 63 after the first vaccine or placebo injection. Cohort 1b enrolled adults aged 18-55 years in Boston. Wuhan-strain SARS-CoV-2 spike was expressed by the Ad26 vector that made up the vaccine. In regard to this clone: Antigen specificity is unknown.

The CDR3 totals 15 residues. Germline loops: CDR1 SGDLS, CDR2 YYNGEE. The V and J ends lost 2 bases and 0 bases, in that order; junction bases with no gene match: 2. Study observations and caveats: Whether participants received vaccine or placebo, their non-spike TCR breadth was similar.

The J gene is TRBJ1-3, the V gene TRBV9; TRBD1 matches 7 bases. The clonotype originates from a person aged 18 to 59 who received the Ad26.COV2.S COVID-19 vaccine or a placebo. This specimen consisted of peripheral blood, obtained in a trial of Ad26.COV2.S vaccine versus placebo. The CDR3 reads CASSVGQASGNTIYF. The CDR3 nucleotides are TGTGCCAGCAGCGTCGGACAGGCCTCTGGAAACACCATATATTTT.